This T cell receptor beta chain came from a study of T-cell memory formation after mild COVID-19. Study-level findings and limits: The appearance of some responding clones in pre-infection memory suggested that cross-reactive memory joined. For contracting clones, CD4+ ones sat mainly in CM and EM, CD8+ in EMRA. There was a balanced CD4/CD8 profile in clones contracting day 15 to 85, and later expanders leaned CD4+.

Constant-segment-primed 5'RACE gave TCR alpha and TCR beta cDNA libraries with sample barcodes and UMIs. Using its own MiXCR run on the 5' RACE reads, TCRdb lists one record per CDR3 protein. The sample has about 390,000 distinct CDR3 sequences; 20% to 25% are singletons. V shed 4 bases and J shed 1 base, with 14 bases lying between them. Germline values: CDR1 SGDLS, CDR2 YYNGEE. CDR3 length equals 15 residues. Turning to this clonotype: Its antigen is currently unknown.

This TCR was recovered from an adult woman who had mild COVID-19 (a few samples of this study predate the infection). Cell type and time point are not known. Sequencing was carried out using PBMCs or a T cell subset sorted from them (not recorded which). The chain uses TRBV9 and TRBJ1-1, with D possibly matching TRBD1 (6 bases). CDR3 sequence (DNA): TGTGCCAGCAGCACTCCCGGGACATCGAACACTGAAGCTTTCTTT. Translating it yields CASSTPGTSNTEAFF.